The 22 T cell receptor beta chains presented below share a single source sample, sequenced in a study of blood T cell repertoires in COVID-19 (TCRdb year 2020). Library construction relied on the immunoSEQ multiplex PCR assay. Not all clones reach the TCRdb copy of this immuneACCESS table, which keeps in-frame sequences only. Checked studies attribute under half of the gap to unresolved V genes and leave the rest unexplained. The sample yields around 200,000 clones; around four fifths were counted once. Roughly 18% of the sample is taken by the ten largest. The sequencing input was peripheral blood. The receptor set was obtained from a woman older than 75 with active or convalescent COVID-19.

The chain has TRBV5-4 and TRBJ2-4; the match to TRBD1 covers 9 bases. V gave up 0 bases and J gave up 6 bases; unmatched junction bases: 10. Germline CDR1 SGHNT, CDR2 YYREEE (reference sequence). The CDR3 has 17 residues. The CDR3 DNA sequence: TGTGCCAGCAGCTTGGGTGGGGGAGGACAGGGGAGAAACATTCAGTACTTC. This encodes CASSLGGGGQGRNIQYF.

This clone was picked up a small number of times. The chain combines TRBV6-2 or TRBV6-3 with TRBJ1-6; TRBD1 matches 7 bases. This CDR3 is 15 amino acids long. With V trimmed by 4 bases and J by 13 bases, 13 bases remained unmatched. CDR1 MNHEY and CDR2 SVGEGT come from the germline V gene. The CDR3 loop is CASSFPSGQRLPLHF. The DNA of the CDR3 is TGTGCCAGCAGTTTCCCCTCGGGACAGCGGCTTCCCCTCCACTTT.

This clone appeared a single time. In DNA, the CDR3 is TGCGCCAGCAGCTCCGGACAAGACTATGGCTACACCTTC. Amino acids: CASSSGQDYGYTF. This chain connects TRBV5-1 to TRBJ1-2; maybe TRBD1 (5 bases). The CDR3 is 13 residues long. V lost 3 bases and J lost 3, with 9 bases in between. Germline CDR1 is SGHRS and CDR2 is YFSETQ. The full variable domain, completed using reference TRBV5-1 and TRBJ1-2, is KAGVTQTPRYLIKTRGQQVTLSCSPISGHRSVSWYQQTPGQGLQFLFEYFSETQRNKGNFPGRFSGRQFSNSRSEMNVSTLELGDSALYLCASSSGQDYGYTFGSGTRLTVV.

J is TRBJ1-5 and V is TRBV28, with D possibly being TRBD1 (5 bases). The V gene's germline CDR1 is MDHEN and CDR2 SYDVKM. V dropped 2 bases and J dropped 4 bases, with 12 bases sitting between them. The CDR3 spans 15 residues. CDR3 protein: CASSLDRGWNQPQHF. For the CDR3, the DNA is TGTGCCAGCAGTTTAGACAGAGGATGGAATCAGCCCCAGCATTTT.

This clone occurred a few times. The chain recombines TRBV29-1 with TRBJ2-1; 8 bases are shared with TRBD2. V trimming: 4 bases; J trimming: 3 bases; junction bases outside the gene matches: 11. CDR3 size: 16 residues. Germline assignment: CDR1 SQVTM and CDR2 ANQGSEA. The CDR3 here is CSVVQREYVDYNEQFF. For the CDR3, the DNA is TGCAGCGTTGTTCAGCGGGAGTATGTGGACTACAATGAGCAGTTCTTC.

The chain couples TRBV7-3 to TRBJ2-5; 9 positions match TRBD1. Germline CDR1 SGHTA, CDR2 FQGTGA. The CDR3 is 16 residues long. After removal of 4 bases from V and 3 bases from J, the junction contained 9 bases not matched to a gene. CDR3 region: CASSSRDRDGKETQYF. As DNA, the CDR3 is TGTGCCAGCAGCTCTCGGGACAGGGACGGGAAAGAGACCCAGTACTTC.

This clone was seen only a few times. V and J are TRBV7-2 and TRBJ2-3; 9 nucleotides agree with TRBD2. This CDR3 contains 17 residues. Germline-derived CDR1 and CDR2 are SGHTA and FQGNSA. J was trimmed by 6 bases and V by 0 bases; bases with no gene match: 10. The CDR3 sequence is CASSLATAGGGRDTQYF. Written as DNA, the CDR3 is TGTGCCAGCAGCTTAGCGACGGCGGGAGGGGGCCGGGATACGCAGTATTTT.

In nucleotides, the CDR3 is TGCGCCAGCAGCCCCGGACTAGCTGCTAGCACAGATACGCAGTATTTT. Amino acid sequence: CASSPGLAASTDTQYF. The chain uses TRBV5-1 and TRBJ2-3; 8 nucleotides agree with TRBD2. This CDR3 contains 16 residues. V gave up 4 bases and J gave up 0 bases; unmatched junction bases: 7. CDR1 is SGHRS and CDR2 is YFSETQ in the germline V gene.

V usage is TRBV10-2 and J usage is TRBJ2-1; TRBD2 matches at 10 bases. CDR1 and CDR2 (germline): WSHSY, SAAADI. J gave up 7 bases and V 0 bases, and 6 bases lay outside the gene matches. The CDR3 is made up of 16 amino acids. The CDR3 spells CASSESAGGLLNEQFF. The CDR3 DNA follows: TGCGCCAGCAGTGAGTCAGCGGGGGGGCTATTGAATGAGCAGTTCTTC.

The gene calls are TRBV19 and TRBJ2-3; 8 bases map to TRBD1. Trimming removed 3 bases from V and 11 bases from J; junction bases left unmatched: 7. Germline values: CDR1 LNHDA, CDR2 SQIVND (reference sequence). The CDR3 runs 13 residues. Written as DNA, the CDR3 is TGTGCCAGTAGTATCCGCCAGGGGGCGATGCAGTATTTT. It translates to CASSIRQGAMQYF.

The chain links TRBV19 to TRBJ1-2; the match to TRBD1 covers 10 bases. Germline loops: CDR1 LNHDA, CDR2 SQIVND (reference sequence). The CDR3 sequence is 14 residues long. After removal of 5 bases from V and 2 bases from J, the junction contained 2 bases not matched to a gene. Here the CDR3 DNA reads TGTGCCAGTAGTGACAGGGGGCGGAACTATGGCTACACCTTC. Its protein product is CASSDRGRNYGYTF. Drawing the rest from reference TRBV19 and TRBJ1-2, the complete variable domain is DGGITQSPKYLFRKEGQNVTLSCEQNLNHDAMYWYRQDPGQGLRLIYYSQIVNDFQKGDIAEGYSVSREKKESFPLTVTSAQKNPTAFYLCASSDRGRNYGYTFGSGTRLTVV.

The V call is TRBV12-3 or TRBV12-4, the J call TRBJ2-5, with TRBD1 identical over 7 bases. The trim removed 7 bases at V and 5 bases at J, leaving 4 bases unmatched. The CDR3 sequence is 12 residues long. CDR3 protein: CASTLDRETQYF. The CDR3, as DNA: TGTGCCAGCACCTTGGACAGGGAGACCCAGTACTTC.

This chain connects TRBV6-6 to TRBJ1-2; possible D gene TRBD1, 6 bases. Trimming took 6 bases from V and 4 from J, leaving 12 bases between them. The CDR3 is 13 amino acids. The germline CDR1 and CDR2 sequences are MNHNY and SVGAGI (reference sequence). The CDR3 sequence is CASRPDRTYGYTF. In DNA form, the CDR3 reads TGTGCCAGCAGACCCGACAGGACCTATGGCTACACCTTC.

Note on this clone: Other DNA variants within this sample encode the same CDR3. The chain joins TRBV20-1 to TRBJ1-2; D is uncertain. V was trimmed by 0 bases and J by 8 bases, leaving 7 bases between them. Germline V gene lookup returns CDR1 DFQATT and CDR2 SNEGSKA (reference sequence). The CDR3 contains 11 residues. The chain's CDR3 is CSARDPRGYTF. CDR3 in DNA: TGCAGTGCTAGAGACCCCCGGGGCTACACCTTC.

This clone was observed once. The chain has TRBV7-2 and TRBJ1-2; the match to TRBD1 covers 9 bases. CDR3 length equals 16 residues. CDR1 and CDR2 from the germline V gene are SGHTA and FQGNSA. V shed 5 bases, J shed 3 bases, and the junction held 10 bases outside the gene matches. CDR3 region: CASSPTATGGDYGYTF. The CDR3 bases are TGTGCCAGCAGCCCCACCGCGACAGGGGGAGACTATGGCTACACCTTC.

The chain employs TRBV19 and TRBJ1-1; perhaps TRBD1 as D (5 bases). V lost 6 bases, J lost 3 bases, and 20 bases lay in between. Germline V CDR1 and CDR2: LNHDA, SQIVND (reference sequence). This CDR3 has 16 amino acids. CDR3 region: CASSPPGRGDHTEAFF. The CDR3 region has the DNA TGTGCCAGTAGCCCACCAGGTCGGGGGGATCACACTGAAGCTTTCTTT.

Worth noting for this clone: Distinct nucleotide sequences in the sample also encode this CDR3. The chain combines TRBV6-2 or TRBV6-3 with TRBJ1-1; D ambiguous. V was pared by 5 bases and J by 4 bases, with 5 bases between. The CDR3 totals 11 residues. Germline V gene lookup returns CDR1 MNHEY and CDR2 SVGEGT. The CDR3 here is CASSHGTEAFF. The CDR3 region has the DNA TGTGCCAGCAGTCACGGCACTGAAGCTTTCTTT.

This chain links TRBV2 with TRBJ1-1; D is ambiguous. Germline CDR1 SNHLY, CDR2 FYNNEI. This CDR3 spans 15 amino acids. Between the trimmed V and J ends, which lost 1 base and 0 bases, there was a span of 9 bases. The CDR3 loop is CASSEGASVNTEAFF. For the CDR3, the DNA is TGTGCCAGCAGTGAAGGGGCTTCGGTGAACACTGAAGCTTTCTTT.

The genes are TRBV4-3 and TRBJ2-1; 10 positions match TRBD2. Losses at the gene ends were 0 bases for V and 3 bases for J; bases not matched to a gene: 8. Germline CDR1 LGHNA, CDR2 YSLEER. The CDR3 has 18 residues. As DNA, the CDR3 is TGCGCCAGCAGCCAAGAAGGGGCTAGCGGGAGTTACTACAATGAGCAGTTCTTC. This encodes CASSQEGASGSYYNEQFF.

The chain recombines TRBV5-1 with TRBJ1-4; weak D call: TRBD1 (5 bases). Germline values: CDR1 SGHRS, CDR2 YFSETQ. The CDR3 is made up of 13 amino acids. Trimming shortened V by 0 bases and J by 10 bases, and 10 bases separated the two germline ends. DNA for the CDR3: TGCGCCAGCAGCTTGGCGCCGGGGGGAAAACTGTTTTTT. Its protein is CASSLAPGGKLFF.

This sequence joins TRBV6-2 or TRBV6-3 and TRBJ2-2; TRBD2 matches 9 bases. Germline loops: CDR1 MNHEY, CDR2 SVGEGT. The ends lost 4 bases at V and 0 bases at J; junction bases unmatched: 6. CDR3 length: 17 amino acids. CDR3 amino acids: CASSWFGGRANTGELFF. The CDR3 DNA follows: TGTGCCAGCAGTTGGTTCGGCGGGAGGGCGAACACCGGGGAGCTGTTTTTT.

Only a few counts were recorded for this clone. This rearrangement joins TRBV7-9 to TRBJ2-5; a weak D match, TRBD1 (6 bases). Germline V CDR1 and CDR2: SEHNR, FQNEAQ (reference sequence). V was shortened by 5 bases and J by 5 bases, with 15 bases between the two germline ends. The CDR3 has 14 residues. The CDR3 sequence is CASSLRTERETQYF. The CDR3 bases are TGTGCCAGCAGCCTCCGGACAGAGCGGGAGACCCAGTACTTC.